This record covers a single T cell receptor (beta chain). Its antigen is unidentified. This sample is part of a study of identical twins. Each cDNA held unique molecular identifiers, and template switching gave it a universal primer site. TCRdb recomputed calls from the 5' RACE reads with MiXCR, one row per CDR3 protein. Of 500,000 or so distinct CDR3 sequences listed, around 15% are singletons. Germline loops: CDR1 SEHNR, CDR2 FQNEAQ (reference sequence). The CDR3 covers 15 residues. Trimming left V 1 base short and J 7 bases short, with 13 bases between. Whole-study results and caveats: Reduced insertions were recorded for abundant cord blood beta clonotypes, with no such pattern in memory repertoires. Potential partial confounding of zero-insertion analyses by invariant MAIT and iNKT cells was noted.

These data also formed part of another study, on yellow fever vaccine responses in identical twins.

The V and J genes are TRBV7-9 and TRBJ2-2; no clear D. Sequencing input: CD4+ T cells sorted from blood. This TCR came from a woman aged 18-30 years in good health. CDR3 in amino acids: CASSLDIRSYGELFF. The CDR3 nucleotides are TGTGCCAGCAGCTTAGATATCAGAAGTTACGGGGAGCTGTTTTTT.